The next 12 T cell receptor beta chains were all read from a single sample in a study of T cell responses to AZD1222 COVID-19 vaccine. Assay used: immunoSEQ multiplex PCR; TCRdb lists only in-frame clones, some missing. Here the sample spans under 150,000 clones, 88% being singletons. Sequences were derived from peripheral blood, sampled on day 0 of MenACWY control vaccination. The receptors were sampled from an adult in good health.

This clone occurred once. The chain recombines TRBV28 with TRBJ2-7; TRBD2 matches at 7 bases. Looked up from germline, CDR1 is MDHEN and CDR2 is SYDVKM. The CDR3 sequence is 16 residues long. Germline trimming cut 3 bases from V and 3 bases from J; bases unmatched to any gene: 11. The CDR3 reads CASSLSSAGAYYEQYF. In DNA, the CDR3 is TGTGCCAGCAGTTTGTCCTCGGCGGGAGCGTACTACGAGCAGTACTTC.

This CDR3 reads CASSVEAGLSTDTQYF. For the CDR3, the DNA is TGTGCCAGCAGCGTAGAAGCGGGACTTAGCACAGATACGCAGTATTTT. The chain links TRBV9 to TRBJ2-3; 7 positions match TRBD2. Per germline, CDR1 SGDLS and CDR2 YYNGEE. The CDR3 sequence is 16 residues long. With 0 bases clipped from V and 0 bases from J, the junction kept 4 bases outside the gene matches.

The chain has TRBV6-4 and TRBJ2-3; D is ambiguous. The CDR3 contains 14 residues. Trimming removed 6 bases at V and 4 bases at J, with 14 bases between. From germline, CDR1 is MRHNA and CDR2 SNTAGT. CDR3 DNA sequence: TGTGCCAGCAGCCCCCGCTCGGGTGCAGATACGCAGTATTTT. This translates into CASSPRSGADTQYF.

The V and J genes are TRBV25-1 and TRBJ2-7; 9 bases align to TRBD1. The V segment lost 6 bases and the J segment 7 bases; nucleotides outside the gene matches: 10. CDR1 is MGHDK, CDR2 SYGVNS, per germline. The CDR3 totals 14 residues. The CDR3 DNA reads as TGTGCCAGCAGCAAGGACAGGGGTGGTCATGAGCAGTACTTC. Protein: CASSKDRGGHEQYF.

This sequence joins TRBV27 and TRBJ2-3; D gene unclear. Trimming pared 8 bases from V and 4 bases from J, leaving 13 bases between. CDR3 length: 13 residues. Germline CDR1 is MNHEY and CDR2 is SMNVEV (reference sequence). CDR3: CASGERWADTQYF. The CDR3 coding sequence is TGTGCCAGCGGTGAAAGGTGGGCAGATACGCAGTATTTT.

The V and J genes are TRBV5-4 and TRBJ2-7, with 13 bases lining up with TRBD2. CDR1 is SGHNT, CDR2 YYREEE, per germline (reference sequence). This CDR3 spans 15 amino acids. V was pared by 1 base and J by 3 bases, with 1 base of the junction left unmatched. The CDR3, as DNA: TGTGCCAGCAGCTTGAGGACTAGCGGGAGCTACGAGCAGTACTTC. This gives the protein CASSLRTSGSYEQYF.

This sequence joins TRBV3-1 (or the pseudogene TRBV3-2) and TRBJ2-1; weak D call: TRBD1 (6 bases). V was trimmed by 4 bases and J by 4 bases, leaving 11 bases between them. The CDR3 has 14 amino acids. CDR1 LGHDT and CDR2 YNNKEL come from the germline V gene (reference sequence). CDR3 sequence reads: CASSPRGQYNEQFF. CDR3 DNA sequence: TGTGCCAGCAGCCCTCGGGGACAATACAATGAGCAGTTCTTC.

This clone occurred once. The chain combines TRBV3-1 (or the pseudogene TRBV3-2) with TRBJ1-5; 7 nucleotides line up with TRBD1. J lost 6 bases, V lost 3 bases, and 5 bases had no gene match. Germline V gene data show CDR1 as LGHDT and CDR2 as YNNKEL (reference sequence). This CDR3 comprises 14 residues. This CDR3 is CASSHSGDSQPQHF. The CDR3 DNA reads TGTGCCAGCAGCCACTCAGGGGACAGTCAGCCCCAGCATTTT.

The chain combines TRBV6-5 with TRBJ1-5, with D possibly matching TRBD1 (5 bases). The germline gives CDR1 MNHEY, CDR2 SVGAGI. The CDR3 length is 15 residues. V lost 0 bases and J 2 bases, leaving 8 bases between the germline ends. For the CDR3, the DNA is TGTGCCAGCAGTTACTCTCAGGGAGGCAATCAGCCCCAGCATTTT. Protein sequence: CASSYSQGGNQPQHF.

The rearrangement joins TRBV7-2 to TRBJ2-1, with D perhaps TRBD2 (6 bases). Trimming took off 3 bases at V and 7 bases at J, with 16 bases between the two ends. Per the germline V gene, CDR1 is SGHTA and CDR2 is FQGNSA. This CDR3 region has 15 residues. CDR3 region: CASSFPRWRGNEQFF. CDR3 nucleotides: TGTGCCAGCAGCTTTCCCCGTTGGCGGGGTAATGAGCAGTTCTTC. Variable domain in full (rest from reference TRBV7-2 and TRBJ2-1): GAGVSQSPSNKVTEKGKDVELRCDPISGHTALYWYRQSLGQGLEFLIYFQGNSAPDKSGLPSDRFSAERTGGSVSTLTIQRTQQEDSAVYLCASSFPRWRGNEQFFGPGTRLTVL.

V is TRBV5-1 and J is TRBJ2-7; no firm D call. The CDR3 runs 15 residues. Trimming cost V 3 bases and J 5 bases, with 18 bases left between them. CDR1 is SGHRS, CDR2 YFSETQ, per germline. The CDR3 region is CASSSGIPRVDEQYF. The CDR3 DNA reads as TGCGCCAGCAGCTCAGGAATTCCTAGGGTAGACGAGCAGTACTTC.

The chain recombines TRBV15 with TRBJ2-7; possible D gene TRBD1, 6 bases. V was cut by 1 base and J by 5 bases, with 15 bases left in between. The CDR3 extends over 15 amino acids. Germline V gene sequence: CDR1 LNHNV, CDR2 YYDKDF (reference sequence). The DNA for the CDR3 is TGTGCCACCAGCAGAGTCCACAGGGCCAACGACGAGCAGTACTTC. Amino acids: CATSRVHRANDEQYF.